Sequencing of this TCR beta chain was carried out in a study of blood T cell repertoires in COVID-19. Study as a whole: From the United States, Italy and Spain came samples of acute and convalescent COVID-19. PBMCs, B-cell-depleted T cells, or T cells were the source of the cDNA or gDNA that made up the material.

CDR1 SGHRS and CDR2 YFSETQ come from the germline V gene. This CDR3 spans 15 amino acids. V dropped 1 base and J dropped 6 bases, with 11 bases sitting between them. Worth noting for this clone: Within the sample, other DNA sequences also encode this same CDR3.

In the original processing: Reference gene primer amplification gave nucleated cell count estimates. Here immunoSEQ multiplex PCR was the method, and the copy in TCRdb shows in-frame clones only, minus some. The V and J calls and the clone size are those of that table, but D and trimming were determined from the DNA. The table has about 380,000 clones, 80% to 90% seen once. The TCR was taken from a man aged 35 to 55 with acute or convalescent COVID-19. The rearrangement links TRBV5-1 to TRBJ1-6; no definite D call. The sequenced sample was peripheral blood. Here the CDR3 reads CASSLTGDANSPLHF. The DNA for the CDR3 is TGCGCCAGCAGCTTGACGGGAGACGCTAATTCACCCCTCCACTTT.